This TCR beta chain was obtained from a study of OX40 agonist ivuxolimab in advanced cancers. For the study at large: Patients enrolled in dose escalation were diagnosed with hepatocellular carcinoma, melanoma, renal cell or head and neck cancer. Study-wide results and caveats: The CD4+ and CD8+ T cells in the blood had expanded clonally by week 6 at 0.1 to 3.0 mg/kg. Among the lowest peripheral clonal expansion occurred in 0.1-3.0 mg/kg partial responders. Low normalized T-cell clonal expansion also characterized some of the nonresponders.

CDR3 length: 15 residues. The germline V and J ends were trimmed by 1 base and 0 bases, with 10 bases remaining between them. Germline CDR1 is SEHNR and CDR2 is FQNEAQ (reference sequence). Concerning this clone itself: Its antigen is as yet unknown.

The table came from immunoSEQ multiplex PCR; TCRdb's copy has only in-frame clones and leaves some out. Of roughly 120,000 clones listed, over 85% were seen once; the top ten hold about 0.3%. This rearrangement joins TRBV7-9 to TRBJ2-7; no definite D call. The clonotype originates from an adult with an advanced solid tumor such as melanoma, head and neck, liver or kidney cancer. Here the sequenced sample was CD4+ or CD8+ T cells sorted from blood, taken in a trial of the OX40 agonist ivuxolimab. The CDR3 DNA reads as TGTGCCAGCAGCTTAGGTGGTCCAGGCTCCTACGAGCAGTACTTC. Translating it yields CASSLGGPGSYEQYF.